This is a list of T cell receptor beta chains from one sample in a study of metastatic and nonmetastatic thyroid tumors. TCRdb re-called the PCR reads through MiXCR. Here the sample spans under 25,000 clones, about 30% being singletons. Source material: blood. The source of these receptors is a female donor with papillary thyroid cancer or a benign thyroid nodule (not recorded which). Some clones in this sample may be carry-over from other donors' samples. Both conserved end residues are trimmed from each CDR3. Each record gives: J gene, V gene, CDR3 protein.

j_call: TRBJ2-7; v_call: TRBV24-1; cdr3_aa: ATSPGDLYEQY
j_call: TRBJ1-4; v_call: TRBV2; cdr3_aa: ASSETGRSRGEKLF
j_call: TRBJ1-2; v_call: TRBV3-1; cdr3_aa: ASSQGMQGYT
j_call: TRBJ2-2; v_call: TRBV11-2; cdr3_aa: ASSPAGLGGTGELF
j_call: TRBJ2-7; v_call: TRBV20-1; cdr3_aa: SARGVYVKSPYEQY
j_call: TRBJ2-7; v_call: TRBV12-3/TRBV12-4; cdr3_aa: ASSPGFHEQY
j_call: TRBJ2-7; v_call: TRBV6-1; cdr3_aa: ASSSGDRGFEQY
j_call: TRBJ2-5; v_call: TRBV29-1; cdr3_aa: SPRVRETQY
j_call: TRBJ2-1; v_call: TRBV5-1; cdr3_aa: ASSLGTSNEQF
j_call: TRBJ1-2; v_call: TRBV12-3/TRBV12-4; cdr3_aa: ASSWEGQGVYT
j_call: TRBJ2-7; v_call: TRBV19; cdr3_aa: ASSMGHSYEQY
j_call: TRBJ1-1; v_call: TRBV19; cdr3_aa: ASSNDRVEAF
j_call: TRBJ2-5; v_call: TRBV11-1; cdr3_aa: ASSLWGTSGSSKETQY
j_call: TRBJ1-4; v_call: TRBV12-3/TRBV12-4; cdr3_aa: ASSLGLNEKLF
j_call: TRBJ2-3; v_call: TRBV20-1; cdr3_aa: SARADSSGDTDTQY
j_call: .; v_call: TRBV6-2/TRBV6-3; cdr3_aa: ASSQGHYEQF
j_call: TRBJ2-1; v_call: TRBV12-3/TRBV12-4; cdr3_aa: ASSVDRANNEQF
j_call: TRBJ2-7; v_call: TRBV6-1; cdr3_aa: ASSVREENYEQY
j_call: TRBJ1-3; v_call: TRBV6-1; cdr3_aa: ASRYGESGNTIY
j_call: TRBJ1-1; v_call: TRBV5-1; cdr3_aa: ASSLTGCISTEAF
j_call: TRBJ2-7; v_call: TRBV6-1; cdr3_aa: ASREAGEQY
j_call: TRBJ1-3; v_call: TRBV12-3/TRBV12-4; cdr3_aa: ASSGGIYSGNTIY
j_call: TRBJ2-1; v_call: TRBV11-2; cdr3_aa: ASILVGTSGSWHF
j_call: TRBJ1-3; v_call: TRBV10-3; cdr3_aa: AISSPSGNTIY
j_call: TRBJ1-2; v_call: TRBV2; cdr3_aa: ASSDQGADYGYT
j_call: TRBJ2-1; v_call: TRBV20-1; cdr3_aa: SAREGRMQF
j_call: TRBJ2-7; v_call: TRBV4-1; cdr3_aa: ASSLAGTGDEQY
j_call: TRBJ2-7; v_call: TRBV2; cdr3_aa: ASNQRGTSYEQY
j_call: TRBJ2-5; v_call: TRBV20-1; cdr3_aa: SAVLPGGETQY
j_call: TRBJ2-1; v_call: TRBV7-2; cdr3_aa: ASRHPGTFYNEQF
j_call: TRBJ1-1; v_call: TRBV15; cdr3_aa: ATSRDQMNTEAF
j_call: TRBJ1-2; v_call: TRBV2; cdr3_aa: ASSEGNYGYT
j_call: TRBJ2-6; v_call: TRBV11-2; cdr3_aa: AISLIAEGWANVLT
j_call: TRBJ1-2; v_call: TRBV19; cdr3_aa: ASTRTGENYGYT
j_call: TRBJ1-6; v_call: TRBV11-2; cdr3_aa: ASSPSLPGPGQGYSPLH
j_call: TRBJ1-2; v_call: TRBV6-2/TRBV6-3; cdr3_aa: ASSYSLGYT
j_call: TRBJ1-5; v_call: TRBV28; cdr3_aa: ASSTQRNQPQH
j_call: TRBJ2-3; v_call: TRBV12-3/TRBV12-4; cdr3_aa: ASSLTSGPENTQY
j_call: TRBJ2-1; v_call: TRBV2; cdr3_aa: ASSVGLLDRNNEQF
j_call: TRBJ1-5; v_call: TRBV30; cdr3_aa: AWSVQGNQNQH
j_call: TRBJ2-7; v_call: TRBV5-4; cdr3_aa: ASSLELNFYEQY
j_call: TRBJ2-5; v_call: TRBV20-1; cdr3_aa: SARDPVKGTQY
j_call: TRBJ1-2; v_call: TRBV20-1; cdr3_aa: SAREEYNSFGYT
j_call: TRBJ2-5; v_call: TRBV27; cdr3_aa: ASSSRTVAFMTQY
j_call: TRBJ1-1; v_call: TRBV6-1; cdr3_aa: ASSERAGNTEAF
j_call: TRBJ2-3; v_call: TRBV28; cdr3_aa: ASSPETPDTQY
j_call: TRBJ1-1; v_call: TRBV20-1; cdr3_aa: SAPGMWNTEAF
j_call: TRBJ1-6; v_call: TRBV9; cdr3_aa: ASSVGGQQFSPLH
j_call: TRBJ1-5; v_call: TRBV19; cdr3_aa: ASSRGSDQPQH
j_call: TRBJ1-1; v_call: TRBV11-2; cdr3_aa: ASSYRGAGVNTEAF
j_call: TRBJ2-3; v_call: TRBV2; cdr3_aa: ASKGGGVSTDTRY
j_call: TRBJ1-2; v_call: TRBV9; cdr3_aa: ASSLRGRNYGYT
j_call: TRBJ2-7; v_call: TRBV6-2/TRBV6-3; cdr3_aa: ASKHQGYEQY
j_call: TRBJ2-1; v_call: TRBV20-1; cdr3_aa: SARARINEQF
j_call: TRBJ2-7; v_call: TRBV7-8; cdr3_aa: ASSAGLAGYEQY
j_call: TRBJ2-7; v_call: TRBV20-1; cdr3_aa: SGGYKTYEQY